This T cell receptor (beta chain) was captured by sequencing in a study of Graves' ophthalmopathy and Graves' hyperthyroidism. Findings of the study overall: Clonotypes were expanded in thyroid at above 0.001 frequency, and most also appeared in blood.

The authors amplified TCR beta CDR3 regions from RNA transcripts. After a first-round RT-PCR with HTBI primers, a second-round multiplex PCR was run. Each CDR3 protein is one row after TCRdb ran MiXCR on the multiplex PCR reads. The sample yields 650,000 to 800,000 distinct CDR3 sequences, about 41% seen once. This clonotype has at least ten counts. Its specificity is unknown. In this cohort, patients with other autoimmune diseases, uncontrolled infections, pregnancy or lactation were excluded. The sequenced material came from peripheral blood. This receptor was identified in an adult man with Graves' ophthalmopathy.

The CDR3 spells CASSIQGTGANVLTF. CDR3 DNA: TGTGCCAGTAGTATTCAAGGGACTGGGGCCAACGTCCTGACTTTC. The chain recombines TRBV19 with TRBJ2-6; D ambiguous. V gave up 3 bases and J gave up 2 bases, with 8 bases separating them. CDR1 and CDR2 (germline): LNHDA, SQIVND (reference sequence). CDR3 length: 15 amino acids.